This T cell receptor (beta chain) was obtained from a study of glioma-infiltrating T cells. Study results and limitations: Very few CDR3 sequences were shared between tissue and blood. Tissue-blood divergence was below expectation in non-neoplastic patients, above in gliomas.

Germline V lookup: CDR1 MNHEY, CDR2 SMNVEV (reference sequence). This CDR3 spans 16 amino acids. J lost 2 bases, V lost 5 bases, and 4 bases had no gene match. TCR alpha and beta CDR3 regions were amplified from RNA using iRepertoire nested multiplex PCR. MiXCR was run by TCRdb on the multiplex PCR reads, yielding one entry per CDR3 protein. Among some 120,000 distinct CDR3 sequences listed, roughly 24% were seen once. Many counts were recorded for this clonotype. Antigen specificity is unknown. This TCR was recovered from a human donor with low-grade glioma or glioblastoma, undergoing nonglioma brain surgery, or in good health (not recorded which). This chain joins TRBV27 and TRBJ2-7; 15 bases line up with TRBD2. The sequencing sample was made of glioma tissue, nonneoplastic brain tissue, or PBMCs (not recorded which). The CDR3 reads CASSGTSGRLPYEQYF. The CDR3 region has the DNA TGTGCCAGCAGTGGGACTAGCGGGAGGCTACCCTACGAGCAGTACTTC.